The rows below give T cell receptor beta chains drawn from one sample of a study of vaccination effects on CD4 cells after COVID-19. The method was immunoSEQ multiplex PCR; TCRdb's version includes in-frame clones alone and lacks a portion of them. This sample has 32,000 or so clones, with 65% to 70% found just once. No antigen is known for these receptors. The sample here was CD4+ T cells from PBMCs cultured without peptide, taken before COVID-19 vaccination. Receptors were obtained from a human donor who received a COVID-19 vaccine. Both conserved end residues are part of each CDR3. D genes are given only for firm matches. Clone size is stated in some rows and not others, as once, few, many or a class when expanded.

clone_size j_call d_call v_call cdr3_nt cdr3_aa
. TRBJ2-2 . TRBV6-5 TGTGCCAGCAGTTACTCGACTCCAAACACCGGGGAGCTGTTTTTT CASSYSTPNTGELFF
few TRBJ1-3 . TRBV19 TGTGCCAGTAGTATAGTAAATTCTGGAAACACCATATATTTT CASSIVNSGNTIYF
once TRBJ2-7 TRBD1 TRBV6-1 TGTGCCAGCAGTGAACTGGGGACAGGGGGAGAGCAGTACTTC CASSELGTGGEQYF
few TRBJ2-2 TRBD2 TRBV19 TGTGCCAGTAGTATTTACGGGCTAGCGGGAAACACCGGGGAGCTGTTTTTT CASSIYGLAGNTGELFF
. TRBJ1-1 . TRBV29-1 TGCAGCGTTGTAGGCGACCGATCAACTGAAGCTTTCTTT CSVVGDRSTEAFF
. TRBJ2-1 TRBD2 TRBV27 TGTGCCAGCACAAATACGGGACTAGCGGGAGGGGTCCCTCGGAATGAGCAGTTCTTC CASTNTGLAGGVPRNEQFF
once TRBJ2-1 . TRBV5-1 TGCGCCAGCAGCGACTACAATGAGCAGTTCTTC CASSDYNEQFF
once TRBJ2-1 TRBD2 TRBV5-4 TGTGCCAGCAGCTTCGCGGGGGGGGGTGAGCAGTTCTTC CASSFAGGGEQFF
. TRBJ2-5 . TRBV11-2 TGTGCCAGCAGCCTCGGGGAGTTAATAGAGACCCAGTACTTC CASSLGELIETQYF
few TRBJ1-2 . TRBV4-1 TGCGCCAGCAGCCAACCGACTGAAGGAAACTATGGCTACACCTTC CASSQPTEGNYGYTF
. TRBJ1-2 . TRBV5-4 TGTGCCAGCAGCTTGGGGGAGTATGGCTACACCTTC CASSLGEYGYTF
. TRBJ1-4 . TRBV6-4 TGTGCCAGCAGTGACTCGCAAAAATCCGGGACCCATGAGCCTGCAACTAATGAAAAACTGTTTTTT CASSDSQKSGTHEPATNEKLFF
once TRBJ2-1 . TRBV19 TGTGCCAGTAGGTCTTGGATGTCGAGCGTTAATGAGCAGTTCTTC CASRSWMSSVNEQFF
few TRBJ2-1 . TRBV6-5 TGTGCCAGCACCGTATTCCAGGCCTACAATGAGCAGTTCTTC CASTVFQAYNEQFF
few TRBJ2-3 . TRBV5-6 TGTGCCAGCAGCTTGGGGGGTGGGGTGACAGATACGCAGTATTTT CASSLGGGVTDTQYF
. TRBJ1-1 TRBD1 TRBV4-1 TGCGCCAGCAGCCGGCCGGACAGGGGGAAAGCTTTCTTT CASSRPDRGKAFF
few TRBJ2-1 . TRBV3-1/TRBV3-2 TGTGCCAGCAGCGACAGGGAGGGTGAGCAGTTCTTC CASSDREGEQFF
. TRBJ1-1 . TRBV7-9 TGTGCCAGCAGCAAAAGGATAGAAGAAGCTTTCTTT CASSKRIEEAFF
. TRBJ1-2 TRBD1 TRBV6-5 TGTGCCAGCACTCTAAGGACAGGGGCCGGCTACACCTTC CASTLRTGAGYTF
few TRBJ2-1 TRBD2 TRBV6-2/TRBV6-3 TGTGCCAGCAGATACGGGGGACTAGCGGGGGGTGATGAGCAGTTCTTC CASRYGGLAGGDEQFF
. TRBJ2-5 . TRBV15 TGTGCCACCATCAGCGGGCCAAATCAAGAGACCCAGTACTTC CATISGPNQETQYF
. TRBJ2-1 TRBD2 TRBV18 TGTGCCAGCTCACCACCTTTCCTACTAGCGGGAGGCAATGAGCAGTTCTTC CASSPPFLLAGGNEQFF
. TRBJ2-3 . TRBV29-1 TGCGGATATGTCTCGCCAGATACGCAGTATTTT CGYVSPDTQYF
. TRBJ1-2 . TRBV6-5 TGTGCCAGCAGTTACTCTGAACAGGGCAATGGCTACACCTTC CASSYSEQGNGYTF
few TRBJ1-2 . TRBV21-1 TGTGCCAGCAGCCAGAGGACGGTCCTCTATGGCTACACCTTC CASSQRTVLYGYTF
few TRBJ1-3 . TRBV10-2 TGCGCCAGCAGGCCGACCGAGGGGAACTCTGGAAACACCATATATTTT CASRPTEGNSGNTIYF
. TRBJ1-2 . TRBV18 TGTGCCAGCTCACCTCAGGGAGATGGCTACACCTTC CASSPQGDGYTF
medium-sized TRBJ1-5 TRBD1 TRBV6-5 TGTGCCAGCAAACCAACAGGGGATAGCAATCAGCCCCAGCATTTT CASKPTGDSNQPQHF
. TRBJ1-2 . TRBV10-3 TGTGCCATCAGTGACAGCGTCGCTAACTATGGCTACACCTTC CAISDSVANYGYTF
few TRBJ2-1 TRBD2 TRBV15 TGTGCCACCAGACCTAGAGTGGGGACTAGCGGGAGTAACTCCTACAATGAGCAGTTCTTC CATRPRVGTSGSNSYNEQFF
. TRBJ2-3 . TRBV29-1 TGCAGCGTTGGAATGGGGAGGGATACGCAGTATTTT CSVGMGRDTQYF
. TRBJ1-4 . TRBV10-3 TGTGCCATCAGTGAGCGGCGGAATAATGAAAAACTGTTTTTT CAISERRNNEKLFF
. TRBJ2-1 TRBD2 TRBV9 TGTGCCAGCAGCGTAGACGCTAGCGGGGTCGACCATGAGCAGTTCTTC CASSVDASGVDHEQFF
. TRBJ1-5 . TRBV15 TGTGCCACCAGCAGAGAGTCGGCAGGGCATAGCAATCAGCCCCAGCATTTT CATSRESAGHSNQPQHF
. TRBJ1-6 . TRBV7-9 TGTGCCAGCGCGATCGGAACGGGTTCACCCCTCCACTTT CASAIGTGSPLHF
few TRBJ1-2 . TRBV5-4 TGTGCCAGCAGCTTGGCACAGACTTTGGGGACTTCTGGCTACACCTTC CASSLAQTLGTSGYTF
. TRBJ2-1 TRBD2 TRBV20-1 TGCAGTGCTAGTGGCCCTAGCGGGGGTGGTGAGCAGTTCTTC CSASGPSGGGEQFF
. TRBJ2-3 . TRBV12-3/TRBV12-4 TGTGCCAGCAGTTTAGTCGGGACAGATACGCAGTATTTT CASSLVGTDTQYF
. TRBJ2-7 TRBD1 TRBV3-1/TRBV3-2 TGTGCCAGCAGCCCCCGGACAGGGACCTCCTACGAGCAGTACTTC CASSPRTGTSYEQYF
. TRBJ1-2 TRBD1 TRBV19 TGTGCCAGTAGTACGGACAGGCACCCAGGCTACACCTTC CASSTDRHPGYTF
. TRBJ2-1 . TRBV5-4 TGTGCCAGCAGCTTAGCAGGGGACGGCTACAATGAGCAGTTCTTC CASSLAGDGYNEQFF
. TRBJ1-4 . TRBV3-1/TRBV3-2 TGTGCCAGCAGCCAAGGGGGGGGTCGCAATAGGAAACCAACTAATGAAAAACTGTTTTTT CASSQGGGRNRKPTNEKLFF
. TRBJ2-4 TRBD2 TRBV6-1 TGTGCCAGCAGTGAAGGGGAGGGGCGACTAGCCAAAAACATTCAGTACTTC CASSEGEGRLAKNIQYF
few TRBJ2-7 TRBD1 TRBV7-9 TGTGCCAGCAAATACGCCGGGACAGGGCCCCACGAGCAGTACTTC CASKYAGTGPHEQYF
. TRBJ2-1 TRBD2 TRBV4-2 TGTGCCAGCGCTGGCGGGGGGGCTTTAGATGAGCAGTTCTTC CASAGGGALDEQFF
. TRBJ2-3 TRBD2 TRBV6-5 TGTGCCACCCGACTAGCTCCCGCAGATACGCAGTATTTT CATRLAPADTQYF
few TRBJ1-6 . TRBV2 TGTGCCAGCAGTGAAGCGTCAAGAGGGGCCGGGTCACCCCTCCACTTT CASSEASRGAGSPLHF
. TRBJ2-4 . TRBV7-9 TGTGCCAGCAGCCGTAACAGGGACGCCAAAAACATTCAGTACTTC CASSRNRDAKNIQYF
. TRBJ2-5 TRBD2 TRBV19 TGTGCCAGTAGTATGTCAGCGGGGGAAGAGACCCAGTACTTC CASSMSAGEETQYF
once TRBJ2-3 . TRBV6-4 TGTGCCAGCAGTGACGGGGGGGCTAGCACAGATACGCAGTATTTT CASSDGGASTDTQYF
. TRBJ2-3 . TRBV21-1 TGTGCCAGCAGCAACTTTAAGGTGGGGGATACGCAGTATTTT CASSNFKVGDTQYF
. TRBJ1-4 . TRBV6-2/TRBV6-3 TGTGCCAGCAGCCCGTGGGGGGAGGGATATGAAAAACTGTTTTTT CASSPWGEGYEKLFF
. TRBJ2-1 . TRBV7-8 TGTGCCAGCAGCTTAGAGTCAGGATTCTCCTACAATGAGCAGTTCTTC CASSLESGFSYNEQFF
. TRBJ2-6 . TRBV18 TGTGCCAGCTCAACCACCATTTTTGCCTCTGGGGCCAACGTCCTGACTTTC CASSTTIFASGANVLTF
. TRBJ2-3 . TRBV7-2 TGTGCCAGCAGCTTTTTTACAGATACGCAGTATTTT CASSFFTDTQYF